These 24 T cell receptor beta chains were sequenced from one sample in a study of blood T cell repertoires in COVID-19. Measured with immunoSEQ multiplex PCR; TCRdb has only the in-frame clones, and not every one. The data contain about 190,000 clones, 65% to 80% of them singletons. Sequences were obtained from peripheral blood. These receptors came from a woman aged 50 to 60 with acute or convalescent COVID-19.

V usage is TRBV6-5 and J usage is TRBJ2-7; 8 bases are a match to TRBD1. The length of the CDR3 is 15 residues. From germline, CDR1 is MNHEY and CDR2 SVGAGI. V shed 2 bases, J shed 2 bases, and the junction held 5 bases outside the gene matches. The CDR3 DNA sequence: TGTGCCAGCAGTTACCGACAGGGGATGACCTACGAGCAGTACTTC. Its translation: CASSYRQGMTYEQYF.

This CDR3 is CASSFDTRLETQYF. The CDR3 bases are TGTGCCAGCAGCTTCGACACCCGTCTAGAGACCCAGTACTTC. The chain has TRBV5-6 and TRBJ2-5; D is undetermined. The germline V and J ends were trimmed by 2 bases and 4 bases, with 12 bases remaining between them. The CDR3 is made up of 14 amino acids. Germline assignment: CDR1 SGHDT and CDR2 YYEEEE.

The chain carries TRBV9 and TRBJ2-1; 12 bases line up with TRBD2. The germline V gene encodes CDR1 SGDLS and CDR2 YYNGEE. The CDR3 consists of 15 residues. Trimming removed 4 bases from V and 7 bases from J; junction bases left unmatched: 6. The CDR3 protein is CASSPLAGGFNEQFF. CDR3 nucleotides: TGTGCCAGCAGCCCACTAGCGGGAGGCTTTAATGAGCAGTTCTTC.

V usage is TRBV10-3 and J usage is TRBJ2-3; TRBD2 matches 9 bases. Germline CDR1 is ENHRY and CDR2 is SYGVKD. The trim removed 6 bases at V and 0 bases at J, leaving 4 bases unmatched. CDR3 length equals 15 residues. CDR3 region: CAISRLAASTDTQYF. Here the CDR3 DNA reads TGTGCCATCAGCCGACTAGCGGCTAGCACAGATACGCAGTATTTT.

The CDR3 nucleotides are TGTGCCAGCGGGCGGACAGCGGTTCTCTTGGACGAGCAGTACTTC. Its protein product is CASGRTAVLLDEQYF. The chain is built from TRBV28 and TRBJ2-7, with D tentatively TRBD1 (6 bases). Trimming shortened V by 8 bases and J by 5 bases, and 22 bases separated the two germline ends. The CDR3 sequence is 15 residues long. Per germline, CDR1 MDHEN and CDR2 SYDVKM.

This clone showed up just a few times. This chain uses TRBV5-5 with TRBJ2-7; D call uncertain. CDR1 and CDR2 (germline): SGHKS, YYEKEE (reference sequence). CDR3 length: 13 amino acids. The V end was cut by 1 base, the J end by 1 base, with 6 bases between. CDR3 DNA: TGTGCCAGCAGCTTGTTAGCTTCCTACGAGCAGTACTTC. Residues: CASSLLASYEQYF.

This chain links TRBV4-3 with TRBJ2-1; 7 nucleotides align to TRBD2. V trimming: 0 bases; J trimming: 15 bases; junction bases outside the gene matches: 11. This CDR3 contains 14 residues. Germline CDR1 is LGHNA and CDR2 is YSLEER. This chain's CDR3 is CASSQEWVGTIRFF. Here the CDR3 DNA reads TGCGCCAGCAGCCAAGAATGGGTAGGGACTATACGGTTCTTC.

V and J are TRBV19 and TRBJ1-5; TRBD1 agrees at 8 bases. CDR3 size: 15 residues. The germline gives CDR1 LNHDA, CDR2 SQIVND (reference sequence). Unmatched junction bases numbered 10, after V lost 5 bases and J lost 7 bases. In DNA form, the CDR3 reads TGTGCCAGTAGTTCATTCCGAGACAGGGGCCAGCCCCAGCATTTT. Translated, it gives CASSSFRDRGQPQHF. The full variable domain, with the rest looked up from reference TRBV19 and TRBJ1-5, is DGGITQSPKYLFRKEGQNVTLSCEQNLNHDAMYWYRQDPGQGLRLIYYSQIVNDFQKGDIAEGYSVSREKKESFPLTVTSAQKNPTAFYLCASSSFRDRGQPQHFGDGTRLSIL.

CDR3 protein: CASSLARGGANTGELFF. The CDR3 bases are TGTGCCAGCAGCTTAGCAAGAGGAGGGGCGAACACCGGGGAGCTGTTTTTT. V is TRBV7-2 and J is TRBJ2-2, with D possibly being TRBD2 (6 bases). V was clipped by 0 bases and J by 0 bases, with 11 bases between them. Germline loops: CDR1 SGHTA, CDR2 FQGNSA. The CDR3 runs to 17 residues.

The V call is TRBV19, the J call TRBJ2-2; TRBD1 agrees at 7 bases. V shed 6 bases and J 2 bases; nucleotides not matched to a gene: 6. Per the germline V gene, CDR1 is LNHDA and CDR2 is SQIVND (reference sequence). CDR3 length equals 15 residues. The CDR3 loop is CASRITGANTGELFF. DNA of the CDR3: TGTGCCAGTAGAATAACAGGGGCCAACACCGGGGAGCTGTTTTTT.

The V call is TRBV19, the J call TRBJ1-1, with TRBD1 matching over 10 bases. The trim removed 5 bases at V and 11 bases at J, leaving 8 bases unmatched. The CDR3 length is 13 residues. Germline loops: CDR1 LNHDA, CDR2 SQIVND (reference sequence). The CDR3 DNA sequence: TGTGCCAGTAGTGGTGACAGGGGGCAGTGGGCTTTCTTT. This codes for CASSGDRGQWAFF. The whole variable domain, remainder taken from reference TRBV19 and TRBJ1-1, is DGGITQSPKYLFRKEGQNVTLSCEQNLNHDAMYWYRQDPGQGLRLIYYSQIVNDFQKGDIAEGYSVSREKKESFPLTVTSAQKNPTAFYLCASSGDRGQWAFFGQGTRLTVV.

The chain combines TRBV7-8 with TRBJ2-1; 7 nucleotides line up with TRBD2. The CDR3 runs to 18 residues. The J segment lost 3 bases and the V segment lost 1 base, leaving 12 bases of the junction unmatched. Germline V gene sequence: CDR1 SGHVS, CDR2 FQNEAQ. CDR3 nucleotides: TGTGCCAGCAGCTTAGAAATATATAGCGGGTGGGGCTACAATGAGCAGTTCTTC. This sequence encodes CASSLEIYSGWGYNEQFF.

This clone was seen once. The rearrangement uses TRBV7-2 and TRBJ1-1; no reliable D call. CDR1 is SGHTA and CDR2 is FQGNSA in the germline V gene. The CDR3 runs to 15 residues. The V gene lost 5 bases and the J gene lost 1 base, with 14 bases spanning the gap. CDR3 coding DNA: TGTGCCAGCAGCCCACTTAACGAGAAGAACACTGAAGCTTTCTTT. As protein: CASSPLNEKNTEAFF.

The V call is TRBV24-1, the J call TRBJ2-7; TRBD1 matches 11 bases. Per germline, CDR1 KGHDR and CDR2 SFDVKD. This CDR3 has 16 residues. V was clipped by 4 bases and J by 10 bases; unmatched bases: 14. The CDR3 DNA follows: TGTGCCACCAGTGAAGCCGGGACAGGGGGGCGCATAAGACAGTACTTC. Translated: CATSEAGTGGRIRQYF.

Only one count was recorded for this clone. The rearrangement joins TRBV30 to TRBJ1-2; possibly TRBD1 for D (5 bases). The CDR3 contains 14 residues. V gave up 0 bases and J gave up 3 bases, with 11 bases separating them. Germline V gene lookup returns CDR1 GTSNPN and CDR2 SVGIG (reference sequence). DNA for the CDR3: TGTGCCTGGAGTGTTGGCAGGGCCCACTATGGCTACACCTTC. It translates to CAWSVGRAHYGYTF.

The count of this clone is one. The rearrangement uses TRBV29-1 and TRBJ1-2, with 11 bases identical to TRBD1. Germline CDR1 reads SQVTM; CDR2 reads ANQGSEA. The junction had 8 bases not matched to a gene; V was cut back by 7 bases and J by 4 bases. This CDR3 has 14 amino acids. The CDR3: CSARTGGTTYGYTF. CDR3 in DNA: TGCAGCGCCCGGACAGGGGGCACTACCTATGGCTACACCTTC.

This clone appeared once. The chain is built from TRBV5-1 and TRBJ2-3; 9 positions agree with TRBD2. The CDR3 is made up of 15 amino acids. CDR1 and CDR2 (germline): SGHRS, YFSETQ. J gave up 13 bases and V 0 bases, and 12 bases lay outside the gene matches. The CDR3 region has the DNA TGCGCCAGCAGCTTGGAAGTAGCGGGAGCGTCCGGGGAGTATTTT. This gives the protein CASSLEVAGASGEYF.

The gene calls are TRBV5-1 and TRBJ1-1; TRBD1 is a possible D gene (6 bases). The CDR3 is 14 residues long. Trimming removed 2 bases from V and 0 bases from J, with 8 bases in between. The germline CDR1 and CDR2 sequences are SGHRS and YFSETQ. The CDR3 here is CASSFGQLNTEAFF. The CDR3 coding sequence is TGCGCCAGCAGCTTTGGACAGTTGAACACTGAAGCTTTCTTT.

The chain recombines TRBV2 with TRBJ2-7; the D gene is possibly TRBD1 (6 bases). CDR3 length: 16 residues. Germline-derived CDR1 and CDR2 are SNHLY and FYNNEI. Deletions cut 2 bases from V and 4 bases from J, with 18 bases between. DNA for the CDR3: TGTGCCAGCAGTGAAATCGGCGCCAGTAGGGGGTACGAGCAGTACTTC. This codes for CASSEIGASRGYEQYF.

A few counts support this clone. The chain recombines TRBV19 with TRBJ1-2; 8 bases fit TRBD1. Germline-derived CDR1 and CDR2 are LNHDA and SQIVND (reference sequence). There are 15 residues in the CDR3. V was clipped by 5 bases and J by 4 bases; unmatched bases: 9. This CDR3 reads CASSLRGQELYGYTF. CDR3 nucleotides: TGTGCCAGTAGTCTGCGGGGACAGGAACTCTATGGCTACACCTTC.

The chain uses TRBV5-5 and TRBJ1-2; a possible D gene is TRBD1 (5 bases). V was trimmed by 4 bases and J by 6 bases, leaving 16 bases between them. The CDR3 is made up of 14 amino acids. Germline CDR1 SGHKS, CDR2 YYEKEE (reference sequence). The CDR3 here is CASSDPQGSHGYTF. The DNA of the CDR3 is TGTGCCAGCAGCGATCCGCAGGGCTCGCATGGCTACACCTTC.

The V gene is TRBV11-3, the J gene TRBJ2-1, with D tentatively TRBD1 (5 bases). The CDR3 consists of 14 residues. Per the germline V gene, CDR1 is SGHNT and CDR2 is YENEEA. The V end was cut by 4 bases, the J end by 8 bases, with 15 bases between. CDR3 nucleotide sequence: TGTGCCAGCAGCTCCAGGGCGTGGGATGATGAGCAGTTCTTC. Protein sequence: CASSSRAWDDEQFF. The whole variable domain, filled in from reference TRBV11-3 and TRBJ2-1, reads EAGVVQSPRYKIIEKKQPVAFWCNPISGHNTLYWYLQNLGQGPELLIRYENEEAVDDSQLPKDRFSAERLKGVDSTLKIQPAELGDSAVYLCASSSRAWDDEQFFGPGTRLTVL.

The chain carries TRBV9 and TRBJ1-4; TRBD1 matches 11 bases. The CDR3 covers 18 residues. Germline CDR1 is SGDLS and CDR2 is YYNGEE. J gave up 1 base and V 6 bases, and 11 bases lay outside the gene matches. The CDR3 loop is CASTAGQGAPGTNEKLFF. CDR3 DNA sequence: TGTGCCAGCACCGCAGGACAGGGGGCTCCCGGAACTAATGAAAAACTGTTTTTT.

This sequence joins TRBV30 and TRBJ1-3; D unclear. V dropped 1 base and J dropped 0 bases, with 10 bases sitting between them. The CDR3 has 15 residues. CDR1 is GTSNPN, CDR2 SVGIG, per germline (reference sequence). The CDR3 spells CAWSDAATSGNTIYF. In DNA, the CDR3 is TGTGCCTGGAGTGACGCGGCGACCTCTGGAAACACCATATATTTT.